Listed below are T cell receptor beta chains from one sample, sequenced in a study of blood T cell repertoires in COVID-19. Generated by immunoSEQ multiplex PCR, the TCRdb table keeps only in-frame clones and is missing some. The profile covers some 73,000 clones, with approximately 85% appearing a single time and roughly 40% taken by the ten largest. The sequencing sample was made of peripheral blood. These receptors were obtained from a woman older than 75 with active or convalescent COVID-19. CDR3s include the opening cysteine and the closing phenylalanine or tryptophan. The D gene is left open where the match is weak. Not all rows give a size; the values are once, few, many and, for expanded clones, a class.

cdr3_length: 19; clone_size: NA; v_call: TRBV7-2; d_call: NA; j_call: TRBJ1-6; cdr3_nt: TGTGCCAGCAGCTTTTGGCAGGCACCGGGACAAAACCTATATTCACCCCTCCACTTT; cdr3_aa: CASSFWQAPGQNLYSPLHF
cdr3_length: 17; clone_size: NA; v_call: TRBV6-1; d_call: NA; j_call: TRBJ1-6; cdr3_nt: TGTGCCAGCAGTGACATTAGGTCAGGGGTAGGGAATTCACCCCTCCACTTT; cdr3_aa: CASSDIRSGVGNSPLHF
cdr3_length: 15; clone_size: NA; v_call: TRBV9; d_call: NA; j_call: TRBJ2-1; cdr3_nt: TGTGCCAGCAGCACGCTAGGAAGCCCCTACAATGAGCAGTTCTTC; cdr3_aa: CASSTLGSPYNEQFF
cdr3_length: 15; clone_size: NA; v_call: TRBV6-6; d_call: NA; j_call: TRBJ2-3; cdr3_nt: TGTGCCAGCAGCTGGACTGAGGATGACACAGATACGCAGTATTTT; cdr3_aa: CASSWTEDDTDTQYF
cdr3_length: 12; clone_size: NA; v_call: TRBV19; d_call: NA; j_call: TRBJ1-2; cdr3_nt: TGTGCCACTTCGGGGGACCTCTATGGCTACACCTTC; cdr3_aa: CATSGDLYGYTF
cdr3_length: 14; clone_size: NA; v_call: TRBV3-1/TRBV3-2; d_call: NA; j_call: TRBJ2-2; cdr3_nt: TGTGCCAGCAGCCTTCTAGTTGATACCGGGGAGCTGTTTTTT; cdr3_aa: CASSLLVDTGELFF
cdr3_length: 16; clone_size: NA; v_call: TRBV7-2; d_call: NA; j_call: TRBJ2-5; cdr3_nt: TGTGCCAGCAGCTTAGCGCTTGGGGGGGCCAAGGAGACCCAGTACTTC; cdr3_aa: CASSLALGGAKETQYF
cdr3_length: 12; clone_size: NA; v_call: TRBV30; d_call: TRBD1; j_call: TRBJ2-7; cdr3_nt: TGTGCCTGGAGGGACAGGGCAAACGAGCAGTACTTC; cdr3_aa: CAWRDRANEQYF
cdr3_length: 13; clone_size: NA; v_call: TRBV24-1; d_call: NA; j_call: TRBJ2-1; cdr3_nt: TGTGCCACCAGTGAGAGCTCCTACAATGAGCAGTTCTTC; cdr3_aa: CATSESSYNEQFF
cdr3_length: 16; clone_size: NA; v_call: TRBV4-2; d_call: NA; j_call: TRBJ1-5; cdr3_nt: TGTGCCAGCAGCCAACCGATGGGGGGTGGCAATCAGCCCCAGCATTTT; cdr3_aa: CASSQPMGGGNQPQHF
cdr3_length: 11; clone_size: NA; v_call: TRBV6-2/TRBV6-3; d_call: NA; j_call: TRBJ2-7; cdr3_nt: TGTGCCAGCAGTTGGCAGTACGAGCAGTACTTC; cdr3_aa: CASSWQYEQYF
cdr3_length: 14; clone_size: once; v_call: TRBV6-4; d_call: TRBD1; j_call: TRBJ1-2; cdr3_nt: TGTGCCAGCAGGCCCTCCGGGACAGGGCATGGCTACACCTTC; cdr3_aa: CASRPSGTGHGYTF
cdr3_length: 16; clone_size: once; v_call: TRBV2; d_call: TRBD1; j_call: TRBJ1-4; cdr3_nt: TGTGCCAGCAGTCGCTTCGCAGGGGGCGGAGATGAAAAACTGTTTTTT; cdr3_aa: CASSRFAGGGDEKLFF
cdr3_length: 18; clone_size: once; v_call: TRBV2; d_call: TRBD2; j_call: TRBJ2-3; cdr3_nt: TGTGCCAGCAGTGAACTCGCCAAAATAGCGGGGCAGTCAGATACGCAGTATTTT; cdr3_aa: CASSELAKIAGQSDTQYF
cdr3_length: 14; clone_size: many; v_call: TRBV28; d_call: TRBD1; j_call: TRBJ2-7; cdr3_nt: TGTGCCAGCACCGACAGACAGGGGTTGTACGAGCAGTACTTC; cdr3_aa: CASTDRQGLYEQYF
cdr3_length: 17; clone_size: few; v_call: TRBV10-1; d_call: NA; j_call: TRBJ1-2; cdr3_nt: TGCGCCAGCAGTGAGTCCTCGGGATCGTGGCCTAACTATGGCTACACCTTC; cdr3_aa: CASSESSGSWPNYGYTF
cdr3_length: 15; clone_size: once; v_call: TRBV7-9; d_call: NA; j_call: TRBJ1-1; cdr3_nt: TGTGCCAGCAGCCCCAGGGCCACCCAGAACACTGAAGCTTTCTTT; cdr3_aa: CASSPRATQNTEAFF
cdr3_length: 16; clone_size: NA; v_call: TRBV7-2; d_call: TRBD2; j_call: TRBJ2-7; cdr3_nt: TGTGCCAGCAGCCTTACTAGCGGGGGGGCCAGTCCCGAGCAGTACTTC; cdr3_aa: CASSLTSGGASPEQYF
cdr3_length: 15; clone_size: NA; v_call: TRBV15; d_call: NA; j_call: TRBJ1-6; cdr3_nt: TGTGCCACCAGCAGAGAGGCAGGGGTATATTCACCCCTCCACTTT; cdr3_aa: CATSREAGVYSPLHF
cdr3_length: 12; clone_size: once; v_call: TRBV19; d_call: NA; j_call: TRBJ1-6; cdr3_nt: TGTGCCAGTAGGTATCGTAATTCACCCCTCCACTTT; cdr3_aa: CASRYRNSPLHF
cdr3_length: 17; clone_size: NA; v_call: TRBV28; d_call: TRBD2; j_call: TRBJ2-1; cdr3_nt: TGTGCCAGCACCCTTGAGGGTGATAGCGGGGCCTACAATGAGCAGTTCTTC; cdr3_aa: CASTLEGDSGAYNEQFF
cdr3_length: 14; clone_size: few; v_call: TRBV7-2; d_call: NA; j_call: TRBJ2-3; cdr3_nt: TGTGCCAGCAGCTTTTTCTTAAACACAGATACGCAGTATTTT; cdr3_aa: CASSFFLNTDTQYF
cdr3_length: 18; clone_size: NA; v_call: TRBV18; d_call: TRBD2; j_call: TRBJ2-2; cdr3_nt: TGTGCCAGCTCACCACGAGGGCAGGTGGGACTAAACACCGGGGAGCTGTTTTTT; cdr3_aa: CASSPRGQVGLNTGELFF
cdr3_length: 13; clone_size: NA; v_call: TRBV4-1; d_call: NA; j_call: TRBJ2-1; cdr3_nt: TGCGCCAGCAGCCAAGGACTATTGAAAGGCGAGTTCTTC; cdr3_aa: CASSQGLLKGEFF
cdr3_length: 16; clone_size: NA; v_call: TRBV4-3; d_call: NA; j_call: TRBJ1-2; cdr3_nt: TGCGCCAGCAGCCGCGCCGTCACCCCCGGGGGGTATGGCTACACCTTC; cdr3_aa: CASSRAVTPGGYGYTF
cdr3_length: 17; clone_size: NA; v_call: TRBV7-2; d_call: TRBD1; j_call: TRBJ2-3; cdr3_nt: TGTGCCAGCAGCCAAACCCGAAGACAGGGGGGCACAGATACGCAGTATTTT; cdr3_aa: CASSQTRRQGGTDTQYF
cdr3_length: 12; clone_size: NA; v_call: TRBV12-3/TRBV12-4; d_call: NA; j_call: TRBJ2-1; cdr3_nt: TGTGCCAGCAGTTCAGGGTACAATGAGCAGTTCTTC; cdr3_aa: CASSSGYNEQFF
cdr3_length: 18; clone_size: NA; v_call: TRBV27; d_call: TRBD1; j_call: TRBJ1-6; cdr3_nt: TGTGCCAGCAGTTTAGGGCCGGGACAGGGGGCGCGTAATTCACCCCTCCACTTT; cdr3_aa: CASSLGPGQGARNSPLHF
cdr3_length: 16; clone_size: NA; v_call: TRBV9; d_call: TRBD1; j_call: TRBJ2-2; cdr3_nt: TGTGCCAGCAGCGTAGGACAGGGGGCCAACACCGGGGAGCTGTTTTTT; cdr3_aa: CASSVGQGANTGELFF
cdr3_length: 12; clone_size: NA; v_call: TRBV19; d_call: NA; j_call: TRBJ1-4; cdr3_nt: TGTGCCAGTAGTAACCAACAGGGAGCCCTGTTTTTT; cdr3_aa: CASSNQQGALFF
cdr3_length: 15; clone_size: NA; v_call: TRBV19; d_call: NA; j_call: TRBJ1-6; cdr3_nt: TGTGCCAGTAGTATAGCTGGAGTGGGTAATTCACCCCTCCACTTT; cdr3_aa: CASSIAGVGNSPLHF
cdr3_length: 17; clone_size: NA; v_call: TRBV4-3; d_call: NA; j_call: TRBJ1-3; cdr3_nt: TGCGCCAGCAGCGTTCAACATGAGCGGTACTCTGGAAACACCATATATTTT; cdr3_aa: CASSVQHERYSGNTIYF
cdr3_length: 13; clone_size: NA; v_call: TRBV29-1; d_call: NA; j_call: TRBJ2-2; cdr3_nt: TGCAGCGTTGTTGTAGGGGGTGGCGGGGAGCTGTTTTTT; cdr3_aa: CSVVVGGGGELFF
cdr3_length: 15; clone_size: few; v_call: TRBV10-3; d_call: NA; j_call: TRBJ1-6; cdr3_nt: TGTGCCATCAGTGAAGGTCAGACGGGTGATTCACCCCTCCACTTT; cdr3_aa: CAISEGQTGDSPLHF
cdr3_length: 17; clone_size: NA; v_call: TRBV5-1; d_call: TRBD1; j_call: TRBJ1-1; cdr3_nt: TGCGCCAGCAGCATCGTTGGGCAGGGGGGTCTGAACACTGAAGCTTTCTTT; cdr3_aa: CASSIVGQGGLNTEAFF
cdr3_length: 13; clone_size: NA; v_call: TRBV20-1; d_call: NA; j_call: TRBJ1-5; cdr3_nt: TGCAGTGCTAGTAGGTGGGAGAGTCAGCCCCAGCATTTT; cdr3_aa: CSASRWESQPQHF
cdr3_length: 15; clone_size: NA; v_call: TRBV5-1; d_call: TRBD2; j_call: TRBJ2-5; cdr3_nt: TGCGCCAGCAGCTTTAGCGGGGGGTACCAAGAGACCCAGTACTTC; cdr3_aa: CASSFSGGYQETQYF
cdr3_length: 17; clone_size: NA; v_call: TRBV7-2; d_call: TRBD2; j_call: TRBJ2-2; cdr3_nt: TGTGCCAGCAGTCCCGGGACTAGCGGGGGGTCAGACGGGGAGCTGTTTTTT; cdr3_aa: CASSPGTSGGSDGELFF
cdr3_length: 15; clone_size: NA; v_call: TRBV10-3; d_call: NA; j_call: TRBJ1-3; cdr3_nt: TGTGCCATCAGTGGGGGTGATGGGACTGCAAACACCATATATTTT; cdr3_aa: CAISGGDGTANTIYF
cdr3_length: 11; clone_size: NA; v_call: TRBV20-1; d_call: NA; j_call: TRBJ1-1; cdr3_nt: TGCAGTGCTCCTGTGAACACTGAAGCTTTCTTT; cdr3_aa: CSAPVNTEAFF
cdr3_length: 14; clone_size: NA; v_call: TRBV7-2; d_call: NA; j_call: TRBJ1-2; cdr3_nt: TGTGCCAGCGGCAGCCTTGACAGATCGTATGGCTACACCTTC; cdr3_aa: CASGSLDRSYGYTF
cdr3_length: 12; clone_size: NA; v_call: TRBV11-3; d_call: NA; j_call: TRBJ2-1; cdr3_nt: TGTGCCAGCAGCAAATACGGGAATGAGCAGTTCTTC; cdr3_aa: CASSKYGNEQFF
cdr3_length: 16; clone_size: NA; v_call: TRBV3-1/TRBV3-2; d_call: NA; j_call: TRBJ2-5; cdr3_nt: TGTGCCAGCAGCCCACAACGACTATACCCAGAAGAGACCCAGTACTTC; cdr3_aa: CASSPQRLYPEETQYF
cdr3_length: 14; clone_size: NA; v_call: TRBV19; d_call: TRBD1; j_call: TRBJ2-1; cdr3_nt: TGTGCCAGTAGTACCCGACAGGGCTTCAATGAGCAGTTCTTC; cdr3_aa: CASSTRQGFNEQFF
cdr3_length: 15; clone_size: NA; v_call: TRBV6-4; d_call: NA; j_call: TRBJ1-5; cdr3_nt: TGTGCCAGCAGTGCTCAACAGGGATTCAATCAGCCCCAGCATTTT; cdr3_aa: CASSAQQGFNQPQHF
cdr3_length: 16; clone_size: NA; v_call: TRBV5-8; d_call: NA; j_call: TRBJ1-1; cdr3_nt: TGTGCCAGCAGGGACGGGAGGTTTGATCGGAACACTGAAGCTTTCTTT; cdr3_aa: CASRDGRFDRNTEAFF
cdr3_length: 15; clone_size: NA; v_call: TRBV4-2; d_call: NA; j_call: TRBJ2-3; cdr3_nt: TGTGCCAGCAGCCAAAGAGGTGGAAACACAGATACGCAGTATTTT; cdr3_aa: CASSQRGGNTDTQYF
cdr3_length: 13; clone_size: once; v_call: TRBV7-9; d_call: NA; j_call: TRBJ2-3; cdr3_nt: TGTGCCAGCAGCTTCCCAGCGACAGATACGCAGTATTTT; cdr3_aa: CASSFPATDTQYF
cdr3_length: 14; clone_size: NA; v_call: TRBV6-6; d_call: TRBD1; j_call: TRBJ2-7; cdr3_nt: TGTGCCAGCAGGGAGGACAGGGGGACCTACGAGCAGTACTTC; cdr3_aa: CASREDRGTYEQYF
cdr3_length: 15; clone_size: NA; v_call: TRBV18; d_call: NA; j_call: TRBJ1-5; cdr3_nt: TGTGCCAGCTCACCATCGCCAGGGGAAGAACGGCCCCAGCATTTT; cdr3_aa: CASSPSPGEERPQHF
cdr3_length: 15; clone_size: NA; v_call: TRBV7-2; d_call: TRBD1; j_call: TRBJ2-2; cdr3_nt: TGTGCCAGCAGCCTCGACAGGGGATACACCGGGGAGCTGTTTTTT; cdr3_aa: CASSLDRGYTGELFF
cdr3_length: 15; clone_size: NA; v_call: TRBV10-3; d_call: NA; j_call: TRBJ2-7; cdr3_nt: TGTGCCATCAGTGAGTCTACCCACCTAACCTACGAGCAGTACTTC; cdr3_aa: CAISESTHLTYEQYF